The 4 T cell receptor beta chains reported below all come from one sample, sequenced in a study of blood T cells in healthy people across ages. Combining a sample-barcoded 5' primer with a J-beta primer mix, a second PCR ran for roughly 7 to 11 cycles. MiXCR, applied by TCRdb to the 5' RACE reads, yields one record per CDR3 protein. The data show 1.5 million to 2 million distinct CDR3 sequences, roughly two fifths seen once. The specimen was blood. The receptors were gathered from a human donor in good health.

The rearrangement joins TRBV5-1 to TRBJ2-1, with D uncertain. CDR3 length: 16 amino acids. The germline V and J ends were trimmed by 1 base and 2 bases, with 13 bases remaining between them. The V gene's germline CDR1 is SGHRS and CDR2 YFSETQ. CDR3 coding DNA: TGCGCCAGCAGCTTGAGACCTGGCGATACCTACAATGAGCAGTTCTTC. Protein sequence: CASSLRPGDTYNEQFF. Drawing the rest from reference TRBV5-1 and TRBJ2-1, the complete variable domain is KAGVTQTPRYLIKTRGQQVTLSCSPISGHRSVSWYQQTPGQGLQFLFEYFSETQRNKGNFPGRFSGRQFSNSRSEMNVSTLELGDSALYLCASSLRPGDTYNEQFFGPGTRLTVL.

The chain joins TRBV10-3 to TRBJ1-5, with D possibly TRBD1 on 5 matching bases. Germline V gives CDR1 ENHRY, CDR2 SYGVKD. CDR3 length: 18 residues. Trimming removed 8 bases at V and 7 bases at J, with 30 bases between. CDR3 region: CAILNVSPGPWTGQPQHF. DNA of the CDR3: TGTGCCATCCTCAATGTCAGCCCGGGACCGTGGACGGGGCAGCCCCAGCATTTT.

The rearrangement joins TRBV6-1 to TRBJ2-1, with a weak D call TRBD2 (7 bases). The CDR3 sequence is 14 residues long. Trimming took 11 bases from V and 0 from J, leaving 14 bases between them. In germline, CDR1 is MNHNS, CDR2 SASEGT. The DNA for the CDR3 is TGTGCCGGGGGGGCCGCTAGCTCCTACAATGAGCAGTTCTTC. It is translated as CAGGAASSYNEQFF.

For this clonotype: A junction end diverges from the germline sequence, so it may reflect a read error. CDR3 nucleotides: TGTGCCAGCAGACGACAGGGCCCCTTAATCCCCACTAACTATGGCTGCACCTTC. Translated: CASRRQGPLIPTNYGCTF. The rearrangement links TRBV12-3 or TRBV12-4 to TRBJ1-2, with 7 bases matching TRBD1. The CDR3 runs 18 residues.